This entry concerns a single TCR beta chain. Its target is unknown. The sample is drawn from a study of vaccination and CD4 T cells after COVID-19. In the study overall: Everyone enrolled got two doses of BNT162b2 or mRNA-1273 vaccine.

TCRdb analysed the PCR reads with MiXCR anew, one entry per CDR3 protein. The sample consists of about 20,000 distinct CDR3 sequences, about 62% of them appearing once. Broader study findings: Spike mono-reactivity was found in 304 of 307 vaccine-specific clones from convalescent patients.

This CDR3 has 17 amino acids. The germline CDR1 and CDR2 sequences are SNHLY and FYNNEI. Trimming took 6 bases from V and 5 from J; bases not matched to a gene: 9. This material consisted of CD4+ T cells from blood, taken before SARS-CoV-2 vaccination. This TCR came from a human donor who had recovered from COVID-19. The chain carries TRBV2 and TRBJ2-5; 16 bases match TRBD2. The CDR3: CASRFGTSGRGAETQYF. The CDR3 coding sequence is TGTGCCAGCAGATTCGGGACTAGCGGGAGGGGAGCCGAGACCCAGTACTTC. The whole variable domain, filled in from reference TRBV2 and TRBJ2-5, reads EPEVTQTPSHQVTQMGQEVILRCVPISNHLYFYWYRQILGQKVEFLVSFYNNEISEKSEIFDDQFSVERPDGSNFTLKIRSTKLEDSAMYFCASRFGTSGRGAETQYFGPGTRLLVL.